The source of this T cell receptor beta chain is a study of blood T cells in healthy people across ages. This clonotype has only a few counts. Its antigen is not identified. The study drew donors from healthy Caucasian individuals in Russia aged roughly 6 to 100. Overall study findings and caveats: Per million T cells, TCR beta diversity dropped roughly linearly as age increased. The study found more naive CD4+ cells and higher diversity in long-lived than aged donors.

The second PCR ran roughly 7 to 11 cycles with a sample-barcoded 5' primer and J-beta primers. From the 5' RACE reads, TCRdb called clonotypes with MiXCR, one entry per CDR3 protein. Of 750,000 to 950,000 distinct CDR3 sequences listed, around a quarter are singletons. These data were likewise used in another study, on T cells of mothers and their children. That work adds: With the M1S primer of the second PCR, sample barcodes and 2-4 random nucleotides were added.

The receptor was isolated from a boy between 10 and 17 years old in good health. Sequenced input: blood.

CDR3: CASGSGRDEQFF. CDR3 sequence (DNA): TGCGCCAGCGGTTCGGGCAGGGATGAGCAGTTCTTC. The chain carries TRBV5-1 and TRBJ2-5; tentatively, D is TRBD1 (5 bases). With the DNA end fitting TRBJ2-1 better, the J assignment may be wrong. Per germline, CDR1 SGHRS and CDR2 YFSETQ. This CDR3 has 12 amino acids.